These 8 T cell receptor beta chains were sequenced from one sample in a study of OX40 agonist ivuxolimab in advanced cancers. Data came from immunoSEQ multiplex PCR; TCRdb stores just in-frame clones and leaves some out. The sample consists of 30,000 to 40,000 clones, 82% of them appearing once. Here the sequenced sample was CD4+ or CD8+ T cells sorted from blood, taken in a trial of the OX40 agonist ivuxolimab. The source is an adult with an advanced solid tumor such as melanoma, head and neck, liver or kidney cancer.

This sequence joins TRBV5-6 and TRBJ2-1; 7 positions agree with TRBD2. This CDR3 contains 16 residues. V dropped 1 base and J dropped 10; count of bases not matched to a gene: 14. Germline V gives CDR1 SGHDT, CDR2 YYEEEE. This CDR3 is CASSLILADREGEQFF. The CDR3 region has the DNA TGTGCCAGCAGCTTGATCCTAGCGGATAGAGAGGGGGAGCAGTTCTTC.

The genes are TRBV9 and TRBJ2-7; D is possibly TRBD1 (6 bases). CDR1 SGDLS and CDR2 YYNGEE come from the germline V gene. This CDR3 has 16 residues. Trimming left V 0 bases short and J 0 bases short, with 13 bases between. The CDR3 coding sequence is TGTGCCAGCAGCGTAGCTAAGGACAGCAGCTCCTACGAGCAGTACTTC. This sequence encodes CASSVAKDSSSYEQYF.

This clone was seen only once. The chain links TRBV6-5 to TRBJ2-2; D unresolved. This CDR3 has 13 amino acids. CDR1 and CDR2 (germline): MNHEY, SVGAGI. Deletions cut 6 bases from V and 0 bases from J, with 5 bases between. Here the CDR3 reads CASRQTNTGELFF. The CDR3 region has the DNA TGTGCCAGCAGGCAGACGAACACCGGGGAGCTGTTTTTT.

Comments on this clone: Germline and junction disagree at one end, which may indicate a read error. CDR3 nucleotide sequence: TGTGCCCGGAGTGGGGGTAGTTGGAGCGAGCAGTACTTC. This codes for CARSGGSWSEQYF. V gene TRBV30 combines with J gene TRBJ2-5; either TRBD1 or TRBD2 may supply D (5 bases each). The J call may be in error: the DNA end matches TRBJ2-7 better. The CDR3 is 13 residues long. CDR1 and CDR2 (germline): GTSNPN, SVGIG (reference sequence).

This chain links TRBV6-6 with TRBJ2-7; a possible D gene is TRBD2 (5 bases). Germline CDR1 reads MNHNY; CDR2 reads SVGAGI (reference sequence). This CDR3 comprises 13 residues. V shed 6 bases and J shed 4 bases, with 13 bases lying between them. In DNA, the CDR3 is TGTGCCAGCAGCAAGGCGGGCGGGTACGAGCAGTACTTC. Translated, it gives CASSKAGGYEQYF.

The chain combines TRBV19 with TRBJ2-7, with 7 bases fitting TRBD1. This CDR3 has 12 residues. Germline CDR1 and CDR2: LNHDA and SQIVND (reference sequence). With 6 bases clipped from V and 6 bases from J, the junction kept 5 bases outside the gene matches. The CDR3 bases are TGTGCCAGTAGCGGGACAGCCGGCGAGCAGTACTTC. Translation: CASSGTAGEQYF.

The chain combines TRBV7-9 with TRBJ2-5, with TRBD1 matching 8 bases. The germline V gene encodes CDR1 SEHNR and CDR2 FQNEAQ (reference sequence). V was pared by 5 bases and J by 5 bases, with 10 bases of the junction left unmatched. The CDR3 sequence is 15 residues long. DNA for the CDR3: TGTGCCAGCAGCCGTGGTTCGGACAGGGAGGAGACCCAGTACTTC. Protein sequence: CASSRGSDREETQYF.

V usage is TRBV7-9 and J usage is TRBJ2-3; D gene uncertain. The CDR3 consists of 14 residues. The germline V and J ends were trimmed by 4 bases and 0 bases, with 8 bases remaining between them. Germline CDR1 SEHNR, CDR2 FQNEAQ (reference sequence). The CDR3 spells CASSSSGSTDTQYF. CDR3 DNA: TGTGCCAGCAGCTCCTCCGGGAGCACAGATACGCAGTATTTT.